This TCR beta chain was captured in a study of blood T cell repertoires in COVID-19. About the research overall: Samples of COVID-19 (acute and convalescent) were obtained from the United States, Italy and Spain.

TCRdb's table, derived via immunoSEQ multiplex PCR, lists solely in-frame clones and lacks some. The repertoire consists of more than 250,000 clones, with around nine tenths occurring once and the leading ten covering less than 6%. V lost 7 bases to trimming and J lost 7 bases, with 19 bases between them. Germline loops: CDR1 SNHLY, CDR2 FYNNEI. This CDR3 has 15 amino acids. The genes are TRBV2 and TRBJ2-2, with TRBD2 as a possible D gene (5 bases). Input material: PBMCs or T cells enriched from blood (not recorded which). The clonotype originates from a woman aged 25-40 years who had recovered from COVID-19. The CDR3 sequence is CASISELASGGELFF. DNA of the CDR3: TGTGCCAGCATCTCGGAGTTGGCGAGCGGCGGGGAGCTGTTTTTT.